Listed below are T cell receptor beta chains from one sample, sequenced in a study of shared clonotypes between healthy human individuals. Produced via immunoSEQ multiplex PCR; TCRdb's table is partial and in-frame only. The sample consists of around 2.1 million clones, just over 90% of them appearing once. Sequences were obtained from naive CD8+ T cells from PBMCs. Receptor source: a man younger than 35 in good health. Some clones in this sample may be carry-over from other donors' samples. CDR3s include the opening cysteine and the closing phenylalanine or tryptophan. Clone size is not always given. Where it is, it says once, few, many or a class for expanded clones.

V gene	clone size	J gene	CDR3 protein
TRBV28	NA	TRBJ1-2	CASSLTGGSYGYTF
TRBV27	NA	TRBJ1-2	CASSGGQGIYYGYTF
TRBV2	once	TRBJ1-2	CASSEETKSLNYGYTF
TRBV9	NA	TRBJ2-1	CASSVMANEQFF
TRBV5-1	NA	TRBJ2-6	CASGGGGANVLTF
TRBV14	NA	TRBJ2-1	CASDAGGYNEQFF
TRBV5-4	NA	TRBJ1-2	CASSLNLQGRDGYTF
TRBV7-2	NA	TRBJ1-2	CASSLVRTVGYGYTF
TRBV2	once	TRBJ2-7	CASTLTGRVSYEQYF
TRBV9	NA	TRBJ2-5	CASSPGEGTQYF
TRBV6-1	once	TRBJ1-5	CASSEFGSNQPQHF
TRBV27	NA	TRBJ1-1	CASSLSLGMNTEAFF